A selection of T cell receptor beta chains follows, all from one sample in a study of blood T cell repertoires in COVID-19. Using immunoSEQ multiplex PCR, the repertoire was profiled, and TCRdb retains in-frame clones only, with some absent. The data show more than 95,000 clones, around four fifths seen once. The sequenced material came from peripheral blood. These receptors were obtained from a man at least 80 years old with COVID-19, enrolled during active disease. The CDR3 runs from the conserved cysteine through the conserved F or W. Each record gives: V gene, J gene, clone size, D gene, CDR3 DNA, CDR3 protein. The D gene is left open where the match is weak. Size values are once, few and many counts, or a class for expanded clones, and some rows have none.

TRBV18	TRBJ1-1	NA	TRBD1	TGTGCCAGCTCACCGAGAGGACAGGGGGCCGGGAACACTGAAGCTTTCTTT	CASSPRGQGAGNTEAFF
TRBV7-8	TRBJ1-6	few	TRBD1	TGTGCCAGCTCGGGACAGGGGAATTCACCCCTCCACTTT	CASSGQGNSPLHF
TRBV11-1	TRBJ2-7	NA	NA	TGTGCCAGCAGCCCAGGGGAGGGACGGGAGCAGTACTTC	CASSPGEGREQYF
TRBV19	TRBJ1-2	NA	TRBD1	TGTGCCAGTACCCCGGGGACAGAGAACTATGGCTACACCTTC	CASTPGTENYGYTF
TRBV9	TRBJ2-1	NA	TRBD2	TGTGCCAGCAGCCGACTAGCGGGAGCATACAATGAGCAGTTCTTC	CASSRLAGAYNEQFF
TRBV28	TRBJ1-3	NA	NA	TGTGCCAGCAGTTCGTCCGGGACACCCAGCTCTGGAAACACCATATATTTT	CASSSSGTPSSGNTIYF
TRBV19	TRBJ2-1	NA	TRBD2	TGTGCCAGTAGTCTGCTCCTGACTAGCGGAAATGAGCAGTTCTTC	CASSLLLTSGNEQFF
TRBV7-9	TRBJ1-5	NA	NA	TGTGCCAGCAGCATTCAAGGGGAAAATCAGCCCCAGCATTTT	CASSIQGENQPQHF
TRBV11-2	TRBJ1-6	NA	NA	TGTGCCAGCAGCTATCAGGGTTTTGGAAATTCACCCCTCCACTTT	CASSYQGFGNSPLHF
TRBV7-3	TRBJ2-3	NA	TRBD2	TGTGCCAGCAGCGAGCCGGTGGGTGCGGGAGGATTGGATACGCAGTATTTT	CASSEPVGAGGLDTQYF
TRBV30	TRBJ1-1	NA	NA	TGTGCCTGGAGCATCACAGGCGTTGGGACTGAAGCTTTCTTT	CAWSITGVGTEAFF
TRBV11-3	TRBJ2-7	NA	NA	TGTGCTAGTAGCCGGGACTACGAGCAGTACTTC	CASSRDYEQYF
TRBV7-9	TRBJ2-2	NA	TRBD1	TGTGCCAGCAGCCTTCACAGGGGGGCGAACACCGGGGAGCTGTTTTTT	CASSLHRGANTGELFF
TRBV18	TRBJ2-5	NA	NA	TGTGCCAGCTCACCAGTTTCAGGTCAAGAGACCCAGTACTTC	CASSPVSGQETQYF
TRBV19	TRBJ2-6	NA	NA	TGTGCCAGTACCGAGCTAGCCCCCTTCTCTGGGGCCAACGTCCTGACTTTC	CASTELAPFSGANVLTF
TRBV12-1	TRBJ1-6	NA	NA	TGTGCCAGCAGCCCTTGGGCCCTTCTCAGAGATAATTCACCCCTCCACTTT	CASSPWALLRDNSPLHF
TRBV7-8	TRBJ2-7	NA	NA	TGTGCCAGCAGCCCGGGGGAGTGGTACGAGCAGTACTTC	CASSPGEWYEQYF
TRBV28	TRBJ2-3	NA	NA	TGTGCCAGCAGTTTATCGGGGGATGCCACAGATACGCAGTATTTT	CASSLSGDATDTQYF
TRBV2	TRBJ2-5	few	NA	TGTGCCAGCAGTGAAGGGGAGCTGGCACAAGAGACCCAGTACTTC	CASSEGELAQETQYF
TRBV7-3	TRBJ2-1	NA	TRBD2	TGTGCCAGCAGCTTTTCAGCGGGAGCTCAGAATGAGCAGTTCTTC	CASSFSAGAQNEQFF
TRBV7-9	TRBJ2-7	NA	NA	TGTGCCAGCAGCCAGACGCGAGACGGGACCTACGAGCAGTACTTC	CASSQTRDGTYEQYF
TRBV19	TRBJ2-5	NA	TRBD2	TGTGCCAGTAGTATGTCCCCCTCTTACGGGAGGGCCAAGGAGACCCAGTACTTC	CASSMSPSYGRAKETQYF